In its sample, the clone carrying this T cell receptor beta chain was seen a few times. Time point given: healthy volunteer bleed at 6 weeks. Total RNA was isolated from whole blood that had not been fractionated. The germline gives CDR1 SGHTA, CDR2 FQGNSA. V lost 1 base to trimming and J lost 3 bases; unmatched junction nucleotides: 10. The CDR3 length is 17 residues. This sample is drawn from a study of human T cells and chemical hapten exposure. TCRdb redid the calling of the RACE reads with MiXCR, one entry per CDR3 protein. This table has 75,000 to 80,000 distinct CDR3 sequences, around 9.4% appearing once.

The source of this sequence is a female donor in good health. Some clones in this sample may be carry-over from other donors' samples. The chain uses TRBV7-2 and TRBJ2-3; TRBD2 agrees at 7 bases. The sequenced sample consisted of whole blood. The CDR3, as DNA: TGTGCCAGCAGCTTAGATGGTAGCCTGGGGGGGACAGATACGCAGTATTTT. Translated, it gives CASSLDGSLGGTDTQYF.